The present TCR beta chain was sequenced within a study of blood T cell repertoires in COVID-19. Looking at the study overall: Sites across the United States, Italy and Spain contributed samples from acute and convalescent COVID-19. Sources were T cells, B-cell-depleted T cells, or PBMCs; the material itself was cDNA or gDNA.

The repertoire was sequenced with immunoSEQ multiplex PCR; TCRdb's copy has only in-frame clones and lacks some. The sample records about 270,000 clones, over 80% being singletons. Germline CDR1 SQVTM, CDR2 ANQGSEA. The length of the CDR3 is 17 residues. J lost 3 bases, V lost 6 bases, and 16 bases had no gene match. The source of this sequence is a woman in her 30s with acute COVID-19. The chain combines TRBV29-1 with TRBJ2-3; 9 nucleotides match TRBD1. Material: PBMCs or T cells enriched from blood (not recorded which). CDR3 nucleotides: TGCAGCGTCTCCTATCACAGGGGGCCAGAAGGAACAGATACGCAGTATTTT. This encodes CSVSYHRGPEGTDTQYF.